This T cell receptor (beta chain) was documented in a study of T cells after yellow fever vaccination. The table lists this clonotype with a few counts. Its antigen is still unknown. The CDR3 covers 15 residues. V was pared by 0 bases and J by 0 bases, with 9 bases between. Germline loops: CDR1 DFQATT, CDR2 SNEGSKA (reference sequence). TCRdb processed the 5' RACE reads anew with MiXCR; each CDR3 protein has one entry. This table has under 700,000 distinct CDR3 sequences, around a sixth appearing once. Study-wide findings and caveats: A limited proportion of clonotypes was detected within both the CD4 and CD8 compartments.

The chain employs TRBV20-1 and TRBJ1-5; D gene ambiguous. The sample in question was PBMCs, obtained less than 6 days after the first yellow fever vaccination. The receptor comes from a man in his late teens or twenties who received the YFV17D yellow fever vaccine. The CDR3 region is CSARDSRNSNQPQHF. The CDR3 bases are TGCAGTGCTAGAGATTCCAGAAATAGCAATCAGCCCCAGCATTTT.